A selection of T cell receptor beta chains follows, all from one sample in a study of control samples from healthy donors and cancer patients. The data were produced by immunoSEQ multiplex PCR, yet TCRdb's version contains in-frame clones alone and is incomplete. Among 30,000 to 35,000 clones listed, around 94% were seen once. What was sequenced was blood. The source of these receptors is a man aged 60 to 75 in good health. Both conserved end residues are part of each CDR3. Fields, in order: V gene, D gene, J gene, clone size, CDR3 DNA, CDR3 protein. A D gene is named only where the DNA matches it firmly. Clone sizes are given selectively: once, few, many, or a class where the clone is expanded.

TRBV27,.,TRBJ1-2,.,TGTGCCAGCAGTTCGCCATCCCTCGGTCTATATGGCTACACCTTC,CASSSPSLGLYGYTF
TRBV19,TRBD1,TRBJ1-4,.,TGTGCCAGTAGTACAGGGGGGCCCTCAACTAATGAAAAACTGTTTTTT,CASSTGGPSTNEKLFF
TRBV24-1,.,TRBJ1-5,.,TGTGCCACTCTCAAGGATAGTTCCTATAGCAATCAGCCCCAGCATTTT,CATLKDSSYSNQPQHF
TRBV19,.,TRBJ2-2,.,TGTGCCAGTAGTACCCCGTCGTCCGGGGAGCTGTTTTTT,CASSTPSSGELFF
TRBV30,.,TRBJ2-3,.,TGTGCCTGGAGTAGAGGGCACACAGATACGCAGTATTTT,CAWSRGHTDTQYF
TRBV6-5,TRBD1,TRBJ2-7,once,TGTGCCAGCAGTCGGACAGGAGGTTCTAACGAGCAGTACTTC,CASSRTGGSNEQYF
TRBV6-5,.,TRBJ1-2,once,TGTGCCAGCAGGACCCCTGGGGGGTTGGGAGGCTACACCTTC,CASRTPGGLGGYTF
TRBV5-1,TRBD1,TRBJ1-5,.,TGCGCCAGCAGAACCGGGACAGGTAGCAATCAGCCCCAGCATTTT,CASRTGTGSNQPQHF
TRBV7-9,.,TRBJ1-1,.,TGTGCCAGCCAACAGGAGAAGGGTAGAGCTTTCTTT,CASQQEKGRAFF
TRBV19,.,TRBJ2-2,once,TGTGCCAGTAGTATGGGGCAGGGGGGAGGGACCGGGGAGCTGTTTTTT,CASSMGQGGGTGELFF
TRBV12-2,.,TRBJ1-1,.,TGTGCAAGTCGCTCTCCGGGACAGTTGAACACTGAAGCTTTCTTT,CASRSPGQLNTEAFF
TRBV10-3,TRBD1,TRBJ1-1,.,TGTGCCATCAGTGTACAGGGGGCGCAGAACACTGAAGCTTTCTTT,CAISVQGAQNTEAFF
TRBV7-2,TRBD1,TRBJ1-1,.,TGTGCCAGCAGCCAAAGGGACAGGGGCCCCGGGGCTGAAGCTTTCTTT,CASSQRDRGPGAEAFF
TRBV6-5,.,TRBJ1-2,.,TGTGCCAGCAGGGGCGGGGAGGAAGGCTACACCTTC,CASRGGEEGYTF
TRBV6-5,TRBD1,TRBJ1-1,.,TGTGCCAGCAGTTCGGCAGGGGGCGCGGACACTGAAGCTTTCTTT,CASSSAGGADTEAFF
TRBV19,.,TRBJ1-3,once,TGTGCCAGTAGTATCACCCATTCGCGGGCGTCTGGAAACACCATATATTTT,CASSITHSRASGNTIYF
TRBV7-2,.,TRBJ2-1,.,TGTGCCAGCAGGGGGGAGATCAGCTCCTACAATGAGCAGTTCTTC,CASRGEISSYNEQFF
TRBV10-3,.,TRBJ2-7,.,TGTGCCATCAGTGAGGACAGGTCTCCAAACGAGCAGTACTTC,CAISEDRSPNEQYF
TRBV4-3,.,TRBJ2-2,.,TGCGCCAGCAGCGGACCAGGACTCGGATTTGGTTCCGGGGAGCTGTTTTTT,CASSGPGLGFGSGELFF
TRBV18,.,TRBJ1-1,.,TGTGCCAGCTCCGAAGCCAGGGCTGGCACTGAAGCTTTCTTT,CASSEARAGTEAFF
TRBV18,.,TRBJ1-1,.,TGTGCCAGCTCCAGGGGCGCGAACACTGAAGCTTTCTTT,CASSRGANTEAFF
TRBV6-5,.,TRBJ1-5,.,TGTGCCAGCAGTTACTCGAGGGTGTCTAGCAATCAGCCCCAGCATTTT,CASSYSRVSSNQPQHF
TRBV7-3,.,TRBJ2-7,.,TGTGCCAGCAGCTTAGATCCGGGAACCTCCTACGAGCAGTACTTC,CASSLDPGTSYEQYF
TRBV19,TRBD2,TRBJ2-3,.,TGTGCCAGTTCCCCCCCTTCCGGGACTAGGGGGGATACGCAGTATTTT,CASSPPSGTRGDTQYF
TRBV11-2,.,TRBJ1-3,once,TGTGCCAGCAGCCCGAATGGAAACACCATATATTTT,CASSPNGNTIYF
TRBV9,TRBD2,TRBJ2-1,.,TGTGCCAGCAGCGTACTACTAGCGGGGGGCCTTTACAATGAGCAGTTCTTC,CASSVLLAGGLYNEQFF
TRBV7-2,.,TRBJ1-4,once,TGTGCCAGCAGCTTAGGGCAGGCACGGGGCATTTTTTTT,CASSLGQARGIFF
TRBV5-1,TRBD1,TRBJ2-7,.,TGCGCCAGCAGCAGGACAGGGGGCTCTGAGCAGTACTTC,CASSRTGGSEQYF
TRBV9,TRBD1,TRBJ2-1,once,TGTGCCAGCAGCTCACAGGGGTGGCATGAGCAGTTCTTC,CASSSQGWHEQFF
TRBV7-3,.,TRBJ2-2,.,TGTGCCAGCAGCTCTCCCGAGACAAGAGGAAACACCGGGGAGCTGTTTTTT,CASSSPETRGNTGELFF
TRBV2,.,TRBJ1-3,.,TGTGCCAGCACAAGGGGAACTGGAAACACCATATATTTT,CASTRGTGNTIYF
TRBV30,.,TRBJ1-1,.,TGTGCCTGGGGGATGAACACTGAAGCTTTCTTT,CAWGMNTEAFF
TRBV19,TRBD1,TRBJ1-2,.,TGTGCCAGTAGTATCGTAGGGACAGGTCGGGGCTACACCTTC,CASSIVGTGRGYTF
TRBV11-2,.,TRBJ2-1,.,TGTGCCAGCAGCTTAAGAAGTACCTACAATGAGCAGTTCTTC,CASSLRSTYNEQFF
TRBV7-2,.,TRBJ2-1,once,TGTGCCAGCAGCTCCTCTACCGGTAATGAGCAGTTCTTC,CASSSSTGNEQFF
TRBV11-3,TRBD2,TRBJ2-7,.,TGTGCCAGCAGCTTAGGGGAGGGTGGTTCCTACGAGCAGTACTTC,CASSLGEGGSYEQYF
TRBV2,.,TRBJ1-3,.,TGTGCCAGCCTGGGCGACTCTGGAAACACCATATATTTT,CASLGDSGNTIYF
TRBV10-3,TRBD1,TRBJ1-4,.,TGTGCCATCGCCCCAGGGGGCCATGAAAAACTGTTTTTT,CAIAPGGHEKLFF
TRBV7-8,TRBD1,TRBJ1-6,.,TGTGCCAGCAGCCCCTGGACAGGGGTAAATTCACCCCTCCACTTT,CASSPWTGVNSPLHF
TRBV28,TRBD1,TRBJ2-7,.,TGTGCCAGCAGTGCCAGACAGGGGCTCTCCTACGAGCAGTACTTC,CASSARQGLSYEQYF
TRBV6-5,.,TRBJ1-5,.,TGTGCCAGCAGCTCCGGGACAAAGAGTCAGCCCCAGCATTTT,CASSSGTKSQPQHF
TRBV10-3,.,TRBJ1-2,.,TGTGCCATCAGTGAGCGACAGGATTCGGATGGCTACACCTTC,CAISERQDSDGYTF
TRBV5-4,TRBD1,TRBJ2-3,.,TGTGCCAGCAGCTTGTTGACCGGGACAGGGGGGACAGATACGCAGTATTTT,CASSLLTGTGGTDTQYF
TRBV7-2,.,TRBJ1-4,.,TGTGCCAGCAGCCCAACGGCAACTAATGAAAAACTGTTTTTT,CASSPTATNEKLFF